This TCR beta chain was captured by sequencing in a study of radiotherapy plus CTLA-4 blockade in lung cancer. Study-level background: Objective responses were recorded in less than 20% of patients, with disease control recorded in roughly 31%. Study-wide points: Interferon-beta, together with early blood T cell clone dynamics, reportedly best predicted response. Radiotherapy plus ipilimumab was followed by expansion in blood of tumor-derived TCR clones.

This clone is a singleton in its sample. Its antigen is unknown. The CDR3 is 14 residues long. CDR1 is SQVTM, CDR2 ANQGSEA, per germline. Trimming took off 3 bases at V and 4 bases at J, with 12 bases between the two ends. Sequencing used immunoSEQ multiplex PCR; TCRdb keeps in-frame clones, though not all of them. The sample shows 35,000 to 50,000 clones, 65% to 75% of them seen only once. This receptor was taken from a human donor with non-small cell lung cancer who had a partial response to radiotherapy plus ipilimumab. Sequenced material: peripheral blood, taken from a patient treated with radiotherapy plus ipilimumab. This chain connects TRBV29-1 to TRBJ2-2; D is perhaps TRBD1 (6 bases). The CDR3 region has the DNA TGCAGCGTTGATAAGCAGGGGAGCACCGGGGAGCTGTTTTTT. It specifies CSVDKQGSTGELFF.